The present T cell receptor (beta chain) was sequenced within a study of CD8 T cells in ankylosing spondylitis. Generation of TCR beta libraries employed quantitative 5'-RACE incorporating molecular barcodes. TCRdb called the 5' RACE reads again in MiXCR, with one record for every CDR3 protein. Of 250,000 to 350,000 distinct CDR3 sequences listed, roughly 8% are singletons. Notes on the study in general: Matched ankylosing spondylitis synovial fluid reportedly showed significant enrichment of disease-linked clones. Ankylosing spondylitis blood appeared to carry a characteristic TCR beta motif of several highly homologous variants. In peripheral blood, disease-linked CD8+ clones occurred at relatively low frequencies.

V was trimmed by 5 bases and J by 4 bases, leaving 14 bases between them. The CDR3 has 15 amino acids. Germline V gene sequence: CDR1 SEHNR, CDR2 FQNEAQ (reference sequence). Regarding this clonotype: Its antigen is currently unknown.

The chain links TRBV7-9 to TRBJ1-4; a possible D gene is TRBD1 (6 bases). This clonotype was sampled from a male donor with ankylosing spondylitis. The sequenced material came from blood, either unsorted or a sorted T cell fraction (not recorded which). The CDR3 spells CASSVTGWGNEKLFF. For the CDR3, the DNA is TGTGCCAGCAGCGTTACAGGGTGGGGTAATGAAAAACTGTTTTTT.